This TCR beta chain is from a study of identifying expanded T cells in peripheral blood. Method: immunoSEQ multiplex PCR; TCRdb's copy keeps in-frame clones and lacks some. The table lists around 94,000 clones, roughly 81% of them singletons, with just under 4.5% in the top ten. Germline V CDR1 and CDR2: KGHSH, LQKENI. V lost 2 bases to trimming and J lost 6 bases, with 10 bases between them. The CDR3 runs to 13 residues. Collection occurred without any documented infections or immune events in donors. The sample consisted of blood. The chain couples TRBV18 to TRBJ1-2; D not certain. The clonotype originates from a person aged 18-69 years in good health. The CDR3 spells CASSPRTANGYTF. CDR3 sequence (DNA): TGTGCCAGCTCACCAAGGACTGCTAATGGCTACACCTTC.